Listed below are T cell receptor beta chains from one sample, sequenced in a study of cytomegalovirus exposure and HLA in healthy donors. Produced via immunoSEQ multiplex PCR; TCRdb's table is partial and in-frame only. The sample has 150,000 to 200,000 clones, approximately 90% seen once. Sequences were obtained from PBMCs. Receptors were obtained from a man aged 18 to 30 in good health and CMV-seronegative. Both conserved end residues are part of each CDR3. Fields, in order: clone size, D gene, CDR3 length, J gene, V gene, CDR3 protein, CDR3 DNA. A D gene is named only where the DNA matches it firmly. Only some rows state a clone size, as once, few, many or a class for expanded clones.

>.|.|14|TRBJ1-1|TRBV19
CASSIDSSPFEAFF
TGTGCCAGTAGTATAGATTCTTCCCCCTTTGAAGCTTTCTTT
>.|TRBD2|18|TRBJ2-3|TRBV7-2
CASSLVASGGGRTDTQYF
TGTGCCAGCAGCTTAGTGGCTAGCGGGGGAGGCCGCACAGATACGCAGTATTTT
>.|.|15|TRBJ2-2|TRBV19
CASSPGGWDTGELFF
TGTGCCAGTAGTCCAGGGGGGTGGGACACCGGGGAGCTGTTTTTT
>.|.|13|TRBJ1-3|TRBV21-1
CASRKEGEDTIYF
TGTGCCAGCAGGAAAGAGGGGGAAGACACCATATATTTT
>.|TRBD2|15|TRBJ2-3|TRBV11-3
CASSLAGEVTDTQYF
TGTGCCAGCAGCCTAGCGGGGGAGGTCACAGATACGCAGTATTTT
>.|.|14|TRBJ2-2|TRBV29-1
CSASWGGNTGELFF
TGCAGCGCCAGCTGGGGCGGGAACACCGGGGAGCTGTTTTTT
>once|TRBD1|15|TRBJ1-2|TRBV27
CASSFLGQGDYGYTF
TGTGCCAGCAGTTTCCTGGGACAGGGAGACTATGGCTACACCTTC
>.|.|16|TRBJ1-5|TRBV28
CASSLPGTLSNQPQHF
TGTGCCAGCAGTTTACCCGGGACACTTAGCAATCAGCCCCAGCATTTT
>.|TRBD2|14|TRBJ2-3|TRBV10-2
CASSVGGDTDTQYF
TGCGCCAGCAGTGTCGGGGGGGACACAGATACGCAGTATTTT
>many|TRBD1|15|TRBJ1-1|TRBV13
CASRRRGQEDTEAFF
TGTGCCAGCAGACGCCGGGGACAGGAAGACACTGAAGCTTTCTTT
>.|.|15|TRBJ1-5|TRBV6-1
CASSVNQGSNQPQHF
TGTGCCAGCAGTGTTAATCAGGGGAGCAATCAGCCCCAGCATTTT
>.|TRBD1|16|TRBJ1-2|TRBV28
CASTIDGGTGNYGYTF
TGTGCCAGCACCATAGATGGGGGGACAGGGAACTATGGCTACACCTTC
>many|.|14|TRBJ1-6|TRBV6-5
CASMRGFDNSPLHF
TGTGCCAGCATGCGAGGGTTCGATAATTCACCCCTCCACTTT
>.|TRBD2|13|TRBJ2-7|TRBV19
CASSTTSDFEQYF
TGTGCCAGTAGTACGACTAGCGACTTCGAGCAGTACTTC
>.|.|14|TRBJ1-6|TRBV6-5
CASSPLSMRSPLHF
TGTGCCAGCAGTCCCCTCTCGATGCGGTCACCCCTCCACTTT
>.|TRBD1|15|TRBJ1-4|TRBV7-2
CASSLVWTGGEKLFF
TGTGCCAGCAGCTTAGTCTGGACAGGGGGTGAAAAACTGTTTTTT
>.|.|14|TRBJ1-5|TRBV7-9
CASSLGQSNQPQHF
TGTGCCAGCAGCCTCGGACAGAGCAATCAGCCCCAGCATTTT
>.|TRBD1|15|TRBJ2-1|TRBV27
CASSLTGQGVQEQFF
TGTGCCAGCAGTTTAACGGGACAGGGGGTTCAAGAGCAGTTCTTC
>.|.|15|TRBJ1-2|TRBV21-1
CASSAAQESDYGYTF
TGTGCCAGCAGCGCGGCACAGGAAAGTGACTATGGCTACACCTTC
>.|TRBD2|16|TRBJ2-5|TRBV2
CASSLGLAGAKETQYF
TGTGCCAGCAGTCTGGGACTAGCGGGAGCGAAGGAGACCCAGTACTTC
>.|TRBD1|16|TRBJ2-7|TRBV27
CASRKEDRAPTYEQYF
TGTGCCAGCAGGAAGGAGGACAGGGCCCCCACCTACGAGCAGTACTTC
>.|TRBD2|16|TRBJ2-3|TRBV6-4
CASLPRAGGRADTQYF
TGTGCCAGCCTCCCGCGGGCGGGAGGGCGGGCAGATACGCAGTATTTT
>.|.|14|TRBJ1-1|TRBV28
CASIRTGTQTEAFF
TGTGCCAGCATTAGGACGGGAACCCAAACTGAAGCTTTCTTT
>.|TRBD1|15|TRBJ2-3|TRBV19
CASSPHETGSDTQYF
TGTGCCAGTAGTCCACACGAGACAGGGTCCGATACGCAGTATTTT
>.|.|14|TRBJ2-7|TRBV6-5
CASSPTTTGYEQYF
TGTGCCAGCAGTCCTACAACGACAGGCTACGAGCAGTACTTC
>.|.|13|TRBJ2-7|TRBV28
CASSLLASYEQYF
TGTGCCAGCAGTTTACTAGCGTCCTACGAGCAGTACTTC
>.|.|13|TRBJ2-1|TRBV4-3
CASSSAGLNEQFF
TGCGCCAGCAGCTCTGCGGGTCTCAATGAGCAGTTCTTC
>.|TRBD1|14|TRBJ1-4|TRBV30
CAWTLTGGAEKLFF
TGTGCCTGGACCTTGACAGGGGGAGCTGAAAAACTGTTTTTT
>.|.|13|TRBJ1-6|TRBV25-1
CASKGVDNSPLHF
TGTGCCAGCAAAGGGGTCGATAATTCACCCCTCCACTTT
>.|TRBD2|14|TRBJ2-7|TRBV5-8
CASNQRGRAYEQYF
TGTGCCAGCAACCAGCGCGGGAGGGCCTACGAGCAGTACTTC
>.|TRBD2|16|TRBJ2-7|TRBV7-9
CASSTTSGSTMYEQYF
TGTGCCAGCAGCACCACTAGCGGGAGTACGATGTACGAGCAGTACTTC
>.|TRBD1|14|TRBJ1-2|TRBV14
CASSPPTGGYGYTF
TGTGCCAGCAGCCCCCCGACAGGGGGATATGGCTACACCTTC
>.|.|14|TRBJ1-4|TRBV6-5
CASSRTGGDEKLFF
TGTGCCAGCAGTCGGACGGGAGGGGATGAAAAACTGTTTTTT
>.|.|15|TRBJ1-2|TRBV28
CASSSFGGLNYGYTF
TGTGCCAGCAGTTCCTTCGGAGGGCTGAACTATGGCTACACCTTC
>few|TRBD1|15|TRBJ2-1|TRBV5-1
CASSGSTGGVNEQFF
TGCGCCAGCAGCGGATCGACAGGGGGCGTGAATGAGCAGTTCTTC
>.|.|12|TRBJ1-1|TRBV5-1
CASSLGWTEAFF
TGCGCCAGCAGCCTCGGGTGGACTGAAGCTTTCTTT
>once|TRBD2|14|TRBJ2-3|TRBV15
CATSLSGRTDTQYF
TGTGCCACCAGCCTTAGCGGGAGAACAGATACGCAGTATTTT
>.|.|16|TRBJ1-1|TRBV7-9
CASTNYYIGVFAEAFF
TGTGCCAGCACCAATTATTATATAGGGGTTTTCGCTGAAGCTTTCTTT
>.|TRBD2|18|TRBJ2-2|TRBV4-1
CASSQALTSGGRSGELFF
TGCGCCAGCAGCCAAGCCCTGACTAGCGGGGGGCGGTCCGGGGAGCTGTTTTTT
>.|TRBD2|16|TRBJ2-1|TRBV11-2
CASSFMTSGGLGEQFF
TGTGCCAGCAGCTTTATGACTAGCGGGGGGCTGGGGGAGCAGTTCTTC
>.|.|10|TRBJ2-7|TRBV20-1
CSARGEEQYF
TGCAGTGCTAGAGGAGAGGAGCAGTACTTC
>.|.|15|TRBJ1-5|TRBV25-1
CASSEEPNSNQPQHF
TGTGCCAGCAGTGAAGAGCCTAATAGCAATCAGCCCCAGCATTTT
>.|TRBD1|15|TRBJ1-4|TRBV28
CASNPYRGGNEKLFF
TGTGCCAGCAACCCCTACAGGGGTGGTAATGAAAAACTGTTTTTT
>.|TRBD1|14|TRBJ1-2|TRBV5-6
CASSPQGAGYGYTF
TGTGCCAGCAGCCCACAGGGGGCGGGATATGGCTACACCTTC
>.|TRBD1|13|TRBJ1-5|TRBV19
CASTEGAGQPQHF
TGTGCCAGTACCGAGGGGGCGGGTCAGCCCCAGCATTTT
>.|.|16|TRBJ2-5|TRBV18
CASSPPRGGEGETQYF
TGTGCCAGCTCACCCCCGAGGGGGGGTGAGGGTGAGACCCAGTACTTC
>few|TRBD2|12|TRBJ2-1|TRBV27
CASSLSGREEFF
TGTGCCAGCAGTTTATCCGGGAGGGAAGAGTTCTTC
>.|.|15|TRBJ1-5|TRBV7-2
CASSPQGGVRQPQHF
TGTGCCAGCAGCCCCCAAGGGGGAGTCAGACAGCCCCAGCATTTT
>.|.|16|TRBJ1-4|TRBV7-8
CASSLPSAKGGEKLFF
TGTGCCAGCAGCTTACCGAGCGCGAAGGGAGGGGAAAAACTGTTTTTT